Listed below are T cell receptor beta chains from one sample, sequenced in a study of T cell responses to AZD1222 COVID-19 vaccine. Repertoires were generated with immunoSEQ multiplex PCR, while TCRdb's copy carries only in-frame clones and drops some. The data hold around 130,000 clones, with over 75% observed a single time. The sample here was peripheral blood, taken on day 0 of AZD1222 vaccination. These receptors came from an adult in good health. CDR3s include the opening cysteine and the closing phenylalanine or tryptophan.

v_gene: TRBV28; CDR3aa: CASSYGESATEAFF
v_gene: TRBV29-1; CDR3aa: CSVWDRGSYGYTF
v_gene: TRBV7-7; CDR3aa: CASSLGGGRETQYF
v_gene: TRBV28; CDR3aa: CASSSRDSRNEKLFF
v_gene: TRBV28; CDR3aa: CASSSRLAIQYF
v_gene: TRBV7-9; CDR3aa: CASSIPLGSSENGYGYTF
v_gene: TRBV7-9; CDR3aa: CASSPPDPNPTGELFF
v_gene: TRBV3-1/TRBV3-2; CDR3aa: CASSQVSLGSGNTIYF
v_gene: TRBV5-1; CDR3aa: CASSSRTGGGTGELFF
v_gene: TRBV27; CDR3aa: CASSLGRGRYGYTF
v_gene: TRBV5-1; CDR3aa: CASSFSANYGYTF
v_gene: TRBV18; CDR3aa: CASSQGQGALGVTEAFF
v_gene: TRBV11-2; CDR3aa: CASSLRTGIRTEAFF
v_gene: TRBV30; CDR3aa: CASLTGDNEQFF
v_gene: TRBV30; CDR3aa: CAWRPNRGLFGNTIYF
v_gene: TRBV29-1; CDR3aa: CSVDDRGWTEAFF
v_gene: TRBV4-1; CDR3aa: CASSQTVETQYF
v_gene: TRBV7-8; CDR3aa: CASSFAGRGTGELFF
v_gene: TRBV19; CDR3aa: CASSTGPDRVAGELFF
v_gene: TRBV11-3; CDR3aa: CASSPNTQGNTEAFF
v_gene: TRBV5-1; CDR3aa: CASRSAPGSYEQYF
v_gene: TRBV30; CDR3aa: CAWSRGLSNQPQHF
v_gene: TRBV14; CDR3aa: CASSQGRLTFYTF
v_gene: TRBV4-2; CDR3aa: CASSQESGSSYEQYF
v_gene: TRBV24-1; CDR3aa: CATSDGYNEQFF
v_gene: TRBV5-5; CDR3aa: CASSYRDREYNEQFF
v_gene: TRBV5-1; CDR3aa: CASSSTGPSYEQYF
v_gene: TRBV2; CDR3aa: CASSEVPGSSGNTIYF
v_gene: TRBV27; CDR3aa: CASSRGGAQYF
v_gene: TRBV19; CDR3aa: CASNGWAGEETQYF
v_gene: TRBV7-9; CDR3aa: CASLNGGVDYEQYF
v_gene: TRBV2; CDR3aa: CASSEEVQGIKTFF
v_gene: TRBV4-1; CDR3aa: CASSQDWRQYNSPLHF
v_gene: TRBV6-5; CDR3aa: CASSYGTGYNSPLHF
v_gene: TRBV2; CDR3aa: CASSDRTGALDNQPQHF
v_gene: TRBV18; CDR3aa: CASSPAGTLINTGELFF
v_gene: TRBV15; CDR3aa: CATSRDLSDTQYF
v_gene: TRBV19; CDR3aa: CASSGLGGSNQPQHF
v_gene: TRBV4-1; CDR3aa: CASSQVPSGVYEQYF